What follows describes a single TCR beta chain. Donors in Cohort 3 counted as recovered after two negative PCRs, clearance, or symptom resolution. The data are from a study of blood T cell repertoires in COVID-19. This CDR3 comprises 15 residues. Germline V CDR1 and CDR2: SGHNT, YYREEE (reference sequence). The ends lost 2 bases at V and 6 bases at J; junction bases unmatched: 5. Profiled with immunoSEQ multiplex PCR; TCRdb holds only in-frame clones, not every one. The sample lists hundreds of thousands of clones; 87% were seen once. V and J are TRBV5-4 and TRBJ2-1; 10 positions match TRBD2. Sample: PBMCs or T cells enriched from blood (not recorded which). The origin of this receptor is a woman aged 18-29 years who had recovered from COVID-19. CDR3: CASSFRSGGRNEQFF. The CDR3 DNA reads TGTGCCAGCAGCTTTCGTAGCGGGGGGCGCAATGAGCAGTTCTTC.